One and the same sample provided the 31 T cell receptor beta chains below, sequenced in a study of PD-1 blockade in classical Hodgkin lymphoma. TCRdb keeps only in-frame clones here, not all; method: immunoSEQ multiplex PCR. The repertoire holds around 25,000 clones, with 75% to 90% as singletons. This sample's time point: cycle 4 day 1 (C4D1), after 5 to 7 weeks of nivolumab. Patients all relapsed after autologous stem cell transplantation, and there was variation in brentuximab vedotin exposure. Using magnetic negative selection, the CD4+ T cells were separated out of thawed PBMCs. Here the sequenced sample was CD4+ T cells from blood, taken before the fourth cycle of nivolumab. The receptors were gathered from a human donor with classical Hodgkin lymphoma.

The rearrangement joins TRBV4-3 to TRBJ1-4; D is unresolved. The CDR3 has 14 amino acids. The V end lost 3 bases, the J end lost 4 bases, and 9 bases lay between the germline ends. Germline values: CDR1 LGHNA, CDR2 YSLEER. The CDR3 spells CASSQRLFNEKLFF. In DNA, the CDR3 is TGCGCCAGCAGCCAGCGACTGTTTAATGAAAAACTGTTTTTT.

The chain's CDR3 is CASSRSAGQGDYGYTF. CDR3 sequence (DNA): TGTGCCAGCAGCCGAAGCGCGGGACAGGGGGACTATGGCTACACCTTC. This chain uses TRBV7-9 with TRBJ1-2; TRBD1 agrees at 11 bases. The V gene's germline CDR1 is SEHNR and CDR2 FQNEAQ (reference sequence). This CDR3 region has 16 residues. The V and J ends lost 5 bases and 3 bases, in that order; junction bases with no gene match: 8. Supplemented by reference TRBV7-9 and TRBJ1-2, the full variable domain reads DTGVSQNPRHKITKRGQNVTFRCDPISEHNRLYWYRQTLGQGPEFLTYFQNEAQLEKSRLLSDRFSAERPKGSFSTLEIQRTEQGDSAMYLCASSRSAGQGDYGYTFGSGTRLTVV.

V gene TRBV7-8 combines with J gene TRBJ1-1; D not certain. Germline CDR1 and CDR2: SGHVS and FQNEAQ. V was shortened by 4 bases and J by 5 bases, with 8 bases between the two germline ends. The CDR3 extends over 12 amino acids. The CDR3 DNA is TGTGCCAGCAGCTCCGTGGGGACTGAAGCTTTCTTT. Translated, it gives CASSSVGTEAFF.

Only a few counts were recorded for this clone. The rearrangement uses TRBV7-2 and TRBJ1-2, with D maybe TRBD1 (5 bases). Per germline, CDR1 SGHTA and CDR2 FQGNSA. The V and J ends lost 5 bases and 4 bases respectively, with 17 bases between them. The CDR3 is made up of 15 amino acids. The CDR3 coding sequence is TGTGCCAGCAGCCCCCATTCAGGGCAGGGCTATGGCTACACCTTC. Translated, it gives CASSPHSGQGYGYTF.

CDR3 amino acids: CATVRGGSTEAFF. The CDR3 DNA sequence: TGTGCCACCGTGAGGGGGGGTTCAACTGAAGCTTTCTTT. The chain couples TRBV19 to TRBJ1-1; perhaps TRBD1 as D (6 bases). From germline, CDR1 is LNHDA and CDR2 SQIVND (reference sequence). V lost 10 bases and J 5 bases, leaving 17 bases between the germline ends. This CDR3 spans 13 amino acids.

This clone appeared a few times. The rearrangement joins TRBV27 to TRBJ1-5; tentative D call: TRBD1 (6 bases). Germline loops: CDR1 MNHEY, CDR2 SMNVEV (reference sequence). Trimming removed 2 bases at V and 8 bases at J, with 10 bases between. The CDR3 covers 13 residues. CDR3 in DNA: TGTGCCAGCAGTTTACATAGGGGGGAGCCCCAGCATTTT. This encodes CASSLHRGEPQHF.

The genes are TRBV6-6 and TRBJ1-5; no clear D. This CDR3 comprises 16 residues. Between the trimmed V and J ends, which lost 4 bases and 2 bases, there was a span of 15 bases. The germline V gene has CDR1 MNHNY and CDR2 SVGAGI (reference sequence). The chain's CDR3 is CASSFPPPGGNQPQHF. The DNA of the CDR3 is TGTGCCAGCAGTTTTCCTCCTCCAGGTGGCAATCAGCCCCAGCATTTT.

This clone was recorded only once. V gene TRBV6-1 combines with J gene TRBJ2-3, with D uncertain. CDR1 MNHNS and CDR2 SASEGT come from the germline V gene. The CDR3 is made up of 13 amino acids. V shed 3 bases and J shed 4 bases, with 8 bases lying between them. CDR3 region: CASSEPPPDTQYF. CDR3 sequence (DNA): TGTGCCAGCAGTGAGCCCCCGCCAGATACGCAGTATTTT.

CDR3 in amino acids: CASSPQGLSAGGELFF. The CDR3 DNA reads as TGCGCCAGCAGCCCTCAGGGACTTTCCGCCGGGGGGGAGCTGTTTTTT. The rearrangement links TRBV5-1 to TRBJ2-2; possibly TRBD2 for D (6 bases). This CDR3 is built from 16 residues. CDR1 is SGHRS and CDR2 is YFSETQ in the germline V gene. Between the trimmed V and J ends, which lost 4 bases and 8 bases, there was a span of 21 bases.

This chain uses TRBV5-5 with TRBJ2-7; no clear D. V was cut by 4 bases and J by 0 bases, with 14 bases left in between. CDR3 size: 15 residues. CDR1 and CDR2 (germline): SGHKS, YYEKEE (reference sequence). The DNA of the CDR3 is TGTGCCAGCAGCCGCGAGGCAATCAGCTCCTACGAGCAGTACTTC. It encodes CASSREAISSYEQYF.

V usage is TRBV7-6 and J usage is TRBJ2-7; D is uncertain. Germline lookup yields CDR1 SGHVS and CDR2 FNYEAQ. This CDR3 has 15 residues. V lost 6 bases, J lost 0 bases, and 15 bases lay in between. The chain's CDR3 is CASRPTRRISYEQYF. CDR3 bases: TGTGCCAGCAGACCGACTCGGCGGATCTCCTACGAGCAGTACTTC.

The chain uses TRBV2 and TRBJ2-1, with TRBD2 identical over 10 bases. Germline CDR1 SNHLY, CDR2 FYNNEI. The CDR3 spans 13 residues. V was pared by 7 bases and J by 6 bases, with 3 bases of the junction left unmatched. The CDR3 region has the DNA TGTGCCAGCAAGTCTAGCGGGAGCAATGAGCAGTTCTTC. It codes for CASKSSGSNEQFF.

This clone was counted once. V is TRBV5-3 and J is TRBJ2-5; 7 bases map to TRBD1. TRBV5-3 is labeled an ORF, and its function is uncertain. The length of the CDR3 is 15 residues. Germline trimming cut 4 bases from V and 1 base from J; bases unmatched to any gene: 7. The CDR3 loop reads CARSRRQGFQETQYF. DNA of the CDR3: TGTGCCAGAAGCCGACGACAGGGATTCCAAGAGACCCAGTACTTC.

This clone was picked up one time. CDR3 amino acids: CATGTSLDEQFF. Here the CDR3 DNA reads TGTGCCACCGGGACTAGTCTCGATGAGCAGTTCTTC. V usage is TRBV25-1 and J usage is TRBJ2-1; 8 nucleotides align to TRBD2. CDR1 and CDR2 (germline): MGHDK, SYGVNS. V trimming: 10 bases; J trimming: 8 bases; junction bases outside the gene matches: 7. The CDR3 is made up of 12 amino acids.

This chain uses TRBV15 with TRBJ2-3; no firm D call. Per germline, CDR1 LNHNV and CDR2 YYDKDF (reference sequence). V dropped 0 bases and J dropped 5 bases, with 6 bases sitting between them. The CDR3 totals 13 residues. The CDR3 DNA reads TGTGCCACCAGCAGAGAGAGGATAGATACGCAGTATTTT. Translating it yields CATSRERIDTQYF.

The chain has TRBV6-5 and TRBJ2-1; 11 positions agree with TRBD1. The CDR3 is made up of 15 amino acids. V shed 2 bases, J shed 7 bases, and the junction held 4 bases outside the gene matches. The V gene's germline CDR1 is MNHEY and CDR2 SVGAGI. The CDR3 sequence: CASSYRTGGWNEQFF. Written as DNA, the CDR3 is TGTGCCAGCAGTTACCGGACAGGGGGCTGGAATGAGCAGTTCTTC.

This chain connects TRBV5-4 to TRBJ2-3, with TRBD1 identical over 7 bases. Unmatched junction bases numbered 7, after V lost 2 bases and J lost 4 bases. The CDR3 consists of 15 residues. Germline loops: CDR1 SGHNT, CDR2 YYREEE (reference sequence). CDR3 nucleotides: TGTGCCAGCAGCTTCCGACAGGGTGGCCCAGATACGCAGTATTTT. Its protein is CASSFRQGGPDTQYF.

The CDR3 DNA reads TGTGCCAGCAGTTATTATCCCGGCGGGGAGCTGTTTTTT. It specifies CASSYYPGGELFF. V usage is TRBV6-5 and J usage is TRBJ2-2; D gene unclear. Germline V gene data show CDR1 as MNHEY and CDR2 as SVGAGI. There are 13 residues in the CDR3. V shed 3 bases and J shed 7 bases, with 9 bases lying between them.

This chain uses TRBV5-1 with TRBJ1-1, with D uncertain. Trimming stripped 3 bases from V and 5 bases from J, with 8 bases between. Germline values: CDR1 SGHRS, CDR2 YFSETQ. The CDR3 runs 12 residues. CDR3 sequence reads: CASSSGLTEAFF. The CDR3 DNA reads TGCGCCAGCAGCTCCGGGTTGACTGAAGCTTTCTTT.

The rearrangement joins TRBV9 to TRBJ1-4, with no clear D. This CDR3 region has 16 residues. Trimming cost V 6 bases and J 0 bases, with 15 bases left between them. Germline V gene data show CDR1 as SGDLS and CDR2 as YYNGEE. Here the CDR3 DNA reads TGTGCCAGCACCAAAGGAGGTGGAGCAACTAATGAAAAACTGTTTTTT. It codes for CASTKGGGATNEKLFF.

This rearrangement joins TRBV2 to TRBJ1-5; D gene ambiguous. The CDR3 contains 15 residues. The V end was cut by 6 bases, the J end by 7 bases, with 19 bases between. CDR1 and CDR2 from the germline V gene are SNHLY and FYNNEI. This chain's CDR3 is CASRFSLRVNQPQHF. CDR3 sequence (DNA): TGTGCCAGCAGGTTTAGTCTAAGGGTAAACCAGCCCCAGCATTTT.

The chain has TRBV7-2 and TRBJ2-4; no reliable D call. Germline V gene data show CDR1 as SGHTA and CDR2 as FQGNSA. Trimming removed 3 bases from V and 0 bases from J, with 9 bases in between. CDR3 length: 15 residues. The CDR3 is CASSFVGGAKNIQYF. CDR3 nucleotide sequence: TGTGCCAGCAGCTTCGTCGGTGGAGCCAAAAACATTCAGTACTTC.

The chain is built from TRBV6-5 and TRBJ1-3; 7 bases align to TRBD1. The CDR3 runs 14 residues. CDR1 and CDR2 (germline): MNHEY, SVGAGI. Unmatched junction bases numbered 6, after V lost 6 bases and J lost 4 bases. The CDR3 reads CASRTPGQGNTIYF. DNA of the CDR3: TGTGCCAGCAGAACGCCGGGACAGGGAAACACCATATATTTT.

This chain connects TRBV6-1 to TRBJ1-2; TRBD1 matches 7 bases. The CDR3 sequence is 13 residues long. With V trimmed by 7 bases and J by 5 bases, 7 bases remained unmatched. Germline CDR1 reads MNHNS; CDR2 reads SASEGT. CDR3 DNA sequence: TGTGCCAGCACCGAGAGGGGGCCTTATGGCTACACCTTC. It codes for CASTERGPYGYTF.

This clone occurred a few times. This rearrangement joins TRBV5-1 to TRBJ2-7; the D gene is possibly TRBD2 (6 bases). Trimming shortened V by 4 bases and J by 0 bases, and 11 bases separated the two germline ends. In germline, CDR1 is SGHRS, CDR2 YFSETQ. This CDR3 comprises 14 residues. The CDR3 loop reads CASSRDWDSYEQYF. As DNA, the CDR3 is TGCGCCAGCAGCCGGGACTGGGACTCCTACGAGCAGTACTTC.

In this sample, this clone turned up once. The chain recombines TRBV6-6 with TRBJ2-5; TRBD1 is a possible D gene (5 bases). The CDR3 sequence is 15 residues long. V was pared by 6 bases and J by 2 bases, with 16 bases between. Per germline, CDR1 MNHNY and CDR2 SVGAGI (reference sequence). The CDR3 region is CASSYLDGAQETQYF. For the CDR3, the DNA is TGTGCCAGCAGCTACCTAGATGGGGCACAAGAGACCCAGTACTTC.

The chain couples TRBV19 to TRBJ2-7, with D possibly being TRBD1 (6 bases). Per germline, CDR1 LNHDA and CDR2 SQIVND (reference sequence). The CDR3 is 15 residues long. The V and J ends lost 5 bases and 2 bases respectively, with 16 bases between them. The CDR3 DNA is TGTGCCAGTAGTGACCAGACAGGCCCTACCTACGAGCAGTACTTC. Its protein is CASSDQTGPTYEQYF.

V is TRBV11-2 and J is TRBJ2-1, with D possibly being TRBD2 (6 bases). The CDR3 is made up of 16 amino acids. The germline V gene has CDR1 SGHAT and CDR2 FQNNGV. With 4 bases removed from V and 5 bases from J, the gap between germline ends came to 18 bases. The CDR3, as DNA: TGTGCCAGCAGCTCTTTATACGGGAGTCTTGACAATGAGCAGTTCTTC. Protein: CASSSLYGSLDNEQFF.

The table lists this clone with a count of one. The chain couples TRBV5-6 to TRBJ1-2; D perhaps matches TRBD1 (6 bases). The V gene lost 2 bases and the J gene lost 4 bases, with 15 bases spanning the gap. The CDR3 contains 15 residues. Germline CDR1 is SGHDT and CDR2 is YYEEEE. The CDR3 here is CASSLETGRTYGYTF. The CDR3 coding sequence is TGTGCCAGCAGCTTAGAGACAGGCAGAACCTATGGCTACACCTTC. The complete variable domain, with remaining parts taken from reference TRBV5-6 and TRBJ1-2, reads DAGVTQSPTHLIKTRGQQVTLRCSPKSGHDTVSWYQQALGQGPQFIFQYYEEEERQRGNFPDRFSGHQFPNYSSELNVNALLLGDSALYLCASSLETGRTYGYTFGSGTRLTVV.

The J gene is TRBJ2-7, the V gene TRBV6-1; no clear D gene. The germline V and J ends were trimmed by 7 bases and 7 bases, with 14 bases remaining between them. The germline gives CDR1 MNHNS, CDR2 SASEGT. The length of the CDR3 is 12 residues. The CDR3 reads CASTTRSREQYF. The CDR3 DNA reads as TGTGCCAGCACCACAAGGAGCAGGGAGCAGTACTTC.

The J gene is TRBJ1-1, the V gene TRBV4-1; D is possibly TRBD1 (5 bases). CDR1 MGHRA and CDR2 YSYEKL come from the germline V gene. There are 12 residues in the CDR3. Deletions cut 0 bases from V and 11 bases from J, with 10 bases between. This CDR3 is CASSQDGRVAFF. DNA of the CDR3: TGCGCCAGCAGCCAAGATGGCAGGGTGGCTTTCTTT.